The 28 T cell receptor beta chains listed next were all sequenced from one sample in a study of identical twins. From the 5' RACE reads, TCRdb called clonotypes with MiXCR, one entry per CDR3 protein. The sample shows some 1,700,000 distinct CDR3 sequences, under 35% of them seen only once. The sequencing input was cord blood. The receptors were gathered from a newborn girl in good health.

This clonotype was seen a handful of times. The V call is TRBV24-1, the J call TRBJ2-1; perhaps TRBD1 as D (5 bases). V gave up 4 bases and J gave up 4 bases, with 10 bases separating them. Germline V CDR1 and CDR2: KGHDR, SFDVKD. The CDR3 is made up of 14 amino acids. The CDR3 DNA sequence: TGTGCCACCAGTGACGGACAACTTTACAATGAGCAGTTCTTC. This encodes CATSDGQLYNEQFF.

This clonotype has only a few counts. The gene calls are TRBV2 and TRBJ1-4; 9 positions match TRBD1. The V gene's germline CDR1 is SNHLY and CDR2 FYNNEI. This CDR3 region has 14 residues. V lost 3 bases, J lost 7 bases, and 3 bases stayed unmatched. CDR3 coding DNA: TGTGCCAGCAGTGAGGACAGGGGAGCTGAAAAACTGTTTTTT. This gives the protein CASSEDRGAEKLFF.

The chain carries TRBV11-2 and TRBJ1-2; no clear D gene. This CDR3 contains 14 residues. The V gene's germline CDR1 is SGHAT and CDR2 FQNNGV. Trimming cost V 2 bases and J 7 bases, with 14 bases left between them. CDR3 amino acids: CASSLWPGWGGYTF. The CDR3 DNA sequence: TGTGCCAGCAGCTTATGGCCGGGGTGGGGTGGCTACACCTTC.

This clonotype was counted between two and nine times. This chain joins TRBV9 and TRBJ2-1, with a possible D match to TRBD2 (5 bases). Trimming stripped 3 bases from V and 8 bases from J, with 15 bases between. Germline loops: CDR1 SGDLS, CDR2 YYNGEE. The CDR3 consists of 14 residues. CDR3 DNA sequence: TGTGCCAGCAGCGCCGAGGACTGGTTCGATGAGCAGTTCTTC. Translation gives CASSAEDWFDEQFF.

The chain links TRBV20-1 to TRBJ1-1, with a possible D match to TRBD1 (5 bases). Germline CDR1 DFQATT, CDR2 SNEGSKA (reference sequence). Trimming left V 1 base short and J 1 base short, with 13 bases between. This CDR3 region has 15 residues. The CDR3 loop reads CSARGGRATNTEAFF. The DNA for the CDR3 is TGCAGTGCTAGAGGGGGGAGGGCTACGAACACTGAAGCTTTCTTT.

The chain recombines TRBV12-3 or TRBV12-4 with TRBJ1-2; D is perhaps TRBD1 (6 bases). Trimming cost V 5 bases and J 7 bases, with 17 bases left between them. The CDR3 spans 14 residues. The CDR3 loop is CASSPHREGGGYTF. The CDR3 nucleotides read TGTGCCAGCAGTCCCCACAGGGAAGGGGGTGGCTACACCTTC.

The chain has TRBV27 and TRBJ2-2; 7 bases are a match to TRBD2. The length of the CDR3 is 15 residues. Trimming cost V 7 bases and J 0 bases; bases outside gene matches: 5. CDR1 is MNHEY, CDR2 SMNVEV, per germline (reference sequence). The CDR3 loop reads CASKLLAANTGELFF. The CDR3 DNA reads TGTGCCAGCAAGCTCCTAGCGGCGAACACCGGGGAGCTGTTTTTT.

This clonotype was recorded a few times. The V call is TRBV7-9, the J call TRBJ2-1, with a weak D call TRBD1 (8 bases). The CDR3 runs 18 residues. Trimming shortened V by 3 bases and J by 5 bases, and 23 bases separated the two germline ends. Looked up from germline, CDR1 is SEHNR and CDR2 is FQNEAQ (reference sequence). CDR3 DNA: TGTGCCAGCAGCTTCTTTAAGGACAGGGTTCGGGAGGACAATGAGCAGTTCTTC. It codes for CASSFFKDRVREDNEQFF.

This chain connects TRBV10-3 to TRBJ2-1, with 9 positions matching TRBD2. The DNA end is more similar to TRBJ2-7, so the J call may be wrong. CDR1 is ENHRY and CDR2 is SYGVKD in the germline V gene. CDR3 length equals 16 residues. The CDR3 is CAISAGGRAVYNEQYF. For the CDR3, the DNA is TGTGCCATCAGTGCCGGCGGGAGGGCGGTATACAATGAGCAGTACTTC.

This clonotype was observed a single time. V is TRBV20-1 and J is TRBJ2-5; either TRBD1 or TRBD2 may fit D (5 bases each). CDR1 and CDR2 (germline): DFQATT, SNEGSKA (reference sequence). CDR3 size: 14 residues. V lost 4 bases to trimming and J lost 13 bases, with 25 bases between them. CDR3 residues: CSATAAGTSPRPYF. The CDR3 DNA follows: TGCAGTGCTACCGCGGCTGGGACCTCGCCAAGGCCGTACTTC.

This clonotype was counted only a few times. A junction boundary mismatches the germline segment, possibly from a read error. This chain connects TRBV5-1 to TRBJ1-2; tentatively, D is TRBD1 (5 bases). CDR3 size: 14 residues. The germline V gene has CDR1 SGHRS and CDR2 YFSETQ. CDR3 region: CVSSLPGTFYGYTF. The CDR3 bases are TGCGTCAGCAGCTTACCAGGGACCTTCTATGGCTACACCTTC.

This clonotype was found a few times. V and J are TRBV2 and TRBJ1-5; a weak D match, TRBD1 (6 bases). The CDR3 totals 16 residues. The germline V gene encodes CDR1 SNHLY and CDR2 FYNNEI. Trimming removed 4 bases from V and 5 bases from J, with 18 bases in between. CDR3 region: CASSGRQVLPHQPQHF. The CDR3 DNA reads TGTGCCAGCAGTGGGAGACAGGTCCTGCCCCATCAGCCCCAGCATTTT.

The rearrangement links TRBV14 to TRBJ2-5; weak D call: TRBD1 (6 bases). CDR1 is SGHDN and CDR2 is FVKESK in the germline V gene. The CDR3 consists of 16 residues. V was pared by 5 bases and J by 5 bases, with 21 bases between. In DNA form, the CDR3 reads TGTGCCAGCAGCAAGCACCGGAGACAGGAGTTGGAGACCCAGTACTTC. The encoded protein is CASSKHRRQELETQYF.

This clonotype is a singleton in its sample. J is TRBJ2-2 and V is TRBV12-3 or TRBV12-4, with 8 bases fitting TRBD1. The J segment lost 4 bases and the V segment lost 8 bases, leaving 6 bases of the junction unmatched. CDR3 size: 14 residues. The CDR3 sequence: CASSGDRITGELFF. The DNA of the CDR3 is TGTGCCAGCTCAGGGGACAGGATCACCGGGGAGCTGTTTTTT.

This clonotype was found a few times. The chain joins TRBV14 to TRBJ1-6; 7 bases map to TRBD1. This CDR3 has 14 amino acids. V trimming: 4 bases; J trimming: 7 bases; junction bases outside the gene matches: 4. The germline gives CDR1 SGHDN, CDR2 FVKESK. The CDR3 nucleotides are TGTGCCAGCAGCCGTGAGGGGGCGAATTCACCCCTCCACTTT. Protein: CASSREGANSPLHF.

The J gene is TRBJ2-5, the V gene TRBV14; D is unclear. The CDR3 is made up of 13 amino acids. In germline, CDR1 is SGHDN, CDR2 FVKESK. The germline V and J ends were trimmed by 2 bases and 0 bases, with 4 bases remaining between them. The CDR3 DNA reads TGTGCCAGCAGCCAATCCCACCAAGAGACCCAGTACTTC. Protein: CASSQSHQETQYF.

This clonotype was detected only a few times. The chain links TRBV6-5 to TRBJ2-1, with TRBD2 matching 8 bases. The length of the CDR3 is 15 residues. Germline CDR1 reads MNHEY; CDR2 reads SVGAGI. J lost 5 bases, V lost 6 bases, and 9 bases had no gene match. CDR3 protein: CASSPQRELDNEQFF. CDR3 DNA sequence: TGTGCCAGCAGCCCCCAGCGGGAGCTCGACAATGAGCAGTTCTTC.

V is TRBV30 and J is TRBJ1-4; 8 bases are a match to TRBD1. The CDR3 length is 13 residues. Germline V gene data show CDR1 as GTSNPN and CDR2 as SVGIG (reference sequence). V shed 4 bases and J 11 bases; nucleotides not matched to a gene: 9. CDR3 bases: TGTGCCTGGAACCCGGCCAGGGGGCTTAAACTGTTTTTT. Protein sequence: CAWNPARGLKLFF.

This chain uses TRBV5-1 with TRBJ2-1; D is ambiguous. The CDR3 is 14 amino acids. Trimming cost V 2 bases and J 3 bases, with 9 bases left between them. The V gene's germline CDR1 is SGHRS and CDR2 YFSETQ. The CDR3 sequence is CASSFPENYNEQFF. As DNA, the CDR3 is TGCGCCAGCAGCTTCCCGGAGAACTACAATGAGCAGTTCTTC.

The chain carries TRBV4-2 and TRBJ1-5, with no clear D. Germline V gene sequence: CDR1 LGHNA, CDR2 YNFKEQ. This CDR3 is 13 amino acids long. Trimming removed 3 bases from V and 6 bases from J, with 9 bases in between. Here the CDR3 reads CASSQGMSQPQHF. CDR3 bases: TGTGCCAGCAGCCAGGGGATGAGTCAGCCCCAGCATTTT.

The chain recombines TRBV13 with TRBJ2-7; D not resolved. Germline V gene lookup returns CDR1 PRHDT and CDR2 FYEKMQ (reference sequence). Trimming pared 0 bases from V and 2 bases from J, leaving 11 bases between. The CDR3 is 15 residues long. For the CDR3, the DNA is TGTGCCAGCAGCTTAGGCTTCCCCCTCACCTACGAGCAGTACTTC. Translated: CASSLGFPLTYEQYF.

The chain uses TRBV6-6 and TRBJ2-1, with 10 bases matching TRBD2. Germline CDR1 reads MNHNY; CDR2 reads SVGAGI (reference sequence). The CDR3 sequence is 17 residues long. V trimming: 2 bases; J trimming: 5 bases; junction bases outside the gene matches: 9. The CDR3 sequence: CASSYPLAGGQHNEQFF. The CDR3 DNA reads TGTGCCAGCAGTTACCCTTTAGCGGGAGGTCAGCACAATGAGCAGTTCTTC.

CDR3 sequence: CSARAGRVGNIQYF. CDR3 nucleotides: TGCAGTGCTAGAGCTGGCAGGGTGGGGAACATTCAGTACTTC. The chain is built from TRBV20-1 and TRBJ2-4, with D possibly TRBD1 on 5 matching bases. V lost 1 base, J lost 7 bases, and 14 bases lay in between. The CDR3 covers 14 residues. CDR1 DFQATT and CDR2 SNEGSKA come from the germline V gene (reference sequence).

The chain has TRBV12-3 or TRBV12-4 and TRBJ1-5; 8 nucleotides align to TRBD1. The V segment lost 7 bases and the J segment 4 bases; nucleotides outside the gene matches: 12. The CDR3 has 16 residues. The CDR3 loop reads CASNSRGQGENQPQHF. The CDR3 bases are TGTGCCAGCAACTCTCGCGGACAGGGCGAAAATCAGCCCCAGCATTTT.

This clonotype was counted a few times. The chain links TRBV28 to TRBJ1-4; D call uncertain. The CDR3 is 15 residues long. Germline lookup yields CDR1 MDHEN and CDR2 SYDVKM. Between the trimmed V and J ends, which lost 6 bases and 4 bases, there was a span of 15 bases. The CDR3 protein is CASSPPQDYNEKLFF. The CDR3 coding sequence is TGTGCCAGCAGCCCCCCGCAGGACTATAATGAAAAACTGTTTTTT.

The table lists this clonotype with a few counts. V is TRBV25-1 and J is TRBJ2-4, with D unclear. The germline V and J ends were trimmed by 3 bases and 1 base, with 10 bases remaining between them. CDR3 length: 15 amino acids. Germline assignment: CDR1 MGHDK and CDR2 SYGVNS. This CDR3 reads CASSERYGAKNIQYF. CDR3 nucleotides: TGTGCCAGCAGTGAGCGGTACGGGGCCAAAAACATTCAGTACTTC.

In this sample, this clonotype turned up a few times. The DNA for the CDR3 is TGTGCCAGCAGTTCGGACAGTACGCAGTATTTT. It yields the protein CASSSDSTQYF. The rearrangement joins TRBV2 to TRBJ2-3, with a weak D call TRBD1 (6 bases). V was trimmed by 5 bases and J by 8 bases, leaving 8 bases between them. The germline V gene encodes CDR1 SNHLY and CDR2 FYNNEI. The CDR3 spans 11 residues.

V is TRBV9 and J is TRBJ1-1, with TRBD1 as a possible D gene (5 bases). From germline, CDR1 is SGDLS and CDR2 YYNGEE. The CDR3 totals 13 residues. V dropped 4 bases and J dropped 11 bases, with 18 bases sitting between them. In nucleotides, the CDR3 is TGTGCCAGCAGCCCTTTAATGGGGCCGGCGGCTTTCTTT. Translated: CASSPLMGPAAFF. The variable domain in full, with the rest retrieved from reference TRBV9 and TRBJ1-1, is DSGVTQTPKHLITATGQRVTLRCSPRSGDLSVYWYQQSLDQGLQFLIQYYNGEERAKGNILERFSAQQFPDLHSELNLSSLELGDSALYFCASSPLMGPAAFFGQGTRLTVV.